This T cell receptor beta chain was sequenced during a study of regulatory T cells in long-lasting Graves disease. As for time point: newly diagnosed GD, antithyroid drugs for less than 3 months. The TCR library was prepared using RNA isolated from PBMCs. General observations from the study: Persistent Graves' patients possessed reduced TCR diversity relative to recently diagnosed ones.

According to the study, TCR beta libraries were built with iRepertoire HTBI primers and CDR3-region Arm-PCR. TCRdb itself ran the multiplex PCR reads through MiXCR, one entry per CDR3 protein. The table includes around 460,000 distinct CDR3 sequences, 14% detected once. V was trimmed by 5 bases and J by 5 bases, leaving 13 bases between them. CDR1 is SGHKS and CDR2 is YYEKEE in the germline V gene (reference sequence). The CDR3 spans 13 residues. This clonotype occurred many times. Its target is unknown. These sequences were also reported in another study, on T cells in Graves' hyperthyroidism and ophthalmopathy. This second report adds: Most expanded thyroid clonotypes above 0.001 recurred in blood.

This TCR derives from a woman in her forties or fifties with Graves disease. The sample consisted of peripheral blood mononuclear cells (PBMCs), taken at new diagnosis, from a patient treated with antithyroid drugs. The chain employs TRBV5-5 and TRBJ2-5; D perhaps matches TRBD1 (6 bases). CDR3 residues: CASSLGAQETQYF. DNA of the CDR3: TGTGCCAGCAGTCTGGGGGCGCAGGAGACCCAGTACTTC. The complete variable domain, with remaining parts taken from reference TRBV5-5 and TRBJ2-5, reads DAGVTQSPTHLIKTRGQQVTLRCSPISGHKSVSWYQQVLGQGPQFIFQYYEKEERGRGNFPDRFSARQFPNYSSELNVNALLLGDSALYLCASSLGAQETQYFGPGTRLLVL.